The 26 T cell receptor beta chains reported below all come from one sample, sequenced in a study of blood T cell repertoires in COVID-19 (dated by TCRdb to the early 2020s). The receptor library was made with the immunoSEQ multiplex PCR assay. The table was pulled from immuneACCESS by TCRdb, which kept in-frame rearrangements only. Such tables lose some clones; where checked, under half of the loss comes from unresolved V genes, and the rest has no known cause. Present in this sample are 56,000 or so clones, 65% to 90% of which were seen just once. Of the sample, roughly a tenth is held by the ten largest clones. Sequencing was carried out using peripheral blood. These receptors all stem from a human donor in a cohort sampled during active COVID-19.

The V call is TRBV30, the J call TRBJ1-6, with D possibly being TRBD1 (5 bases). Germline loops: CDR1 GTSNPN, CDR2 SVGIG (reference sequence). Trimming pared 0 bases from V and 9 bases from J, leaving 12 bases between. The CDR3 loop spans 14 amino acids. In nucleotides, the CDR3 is TGTGCCTGGAGTGTTGGTCAGGGTAGTTCACCCCTCCACTTT. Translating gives CAWSVGQGSSPLHF.

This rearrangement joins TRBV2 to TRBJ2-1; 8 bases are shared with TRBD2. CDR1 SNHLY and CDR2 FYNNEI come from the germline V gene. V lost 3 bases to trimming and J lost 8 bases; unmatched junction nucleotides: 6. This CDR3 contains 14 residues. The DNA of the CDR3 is TGTGCCAGCAGTGACAGCGGGAGTGTGGATGAGCAGTTCTTC. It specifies CASSDSGSVDEQFF.

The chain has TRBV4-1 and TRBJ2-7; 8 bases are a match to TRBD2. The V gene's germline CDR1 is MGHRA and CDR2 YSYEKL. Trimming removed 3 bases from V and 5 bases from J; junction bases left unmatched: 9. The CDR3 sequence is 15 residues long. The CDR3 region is CASSQRAGVRDEQYF. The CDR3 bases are TGCGCCAGCAGCCAGAGAGCGGGAGTCCGGGACGAGCAGTACTTC.

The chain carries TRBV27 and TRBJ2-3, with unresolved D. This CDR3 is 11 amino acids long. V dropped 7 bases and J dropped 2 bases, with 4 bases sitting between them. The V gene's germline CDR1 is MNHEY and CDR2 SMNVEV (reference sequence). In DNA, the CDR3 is TGTGCCAGCACCCACACAGATACGCAGTATTTT. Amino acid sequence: CASTHTDTQYF.

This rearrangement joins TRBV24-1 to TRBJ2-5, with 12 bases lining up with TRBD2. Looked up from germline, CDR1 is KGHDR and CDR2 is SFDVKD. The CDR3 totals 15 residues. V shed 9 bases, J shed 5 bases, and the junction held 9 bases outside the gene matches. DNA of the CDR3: TGTGCCACCGGGGAGACTAGCGGGAGCGGGGAGACCCAGTACTTC. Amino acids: CATGETSGSGETQYF.

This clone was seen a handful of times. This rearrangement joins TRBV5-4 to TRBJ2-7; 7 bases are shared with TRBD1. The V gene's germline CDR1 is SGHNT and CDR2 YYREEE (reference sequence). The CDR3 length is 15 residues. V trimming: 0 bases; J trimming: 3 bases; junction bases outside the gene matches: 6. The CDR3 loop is CASSLAGTEGYEQYF. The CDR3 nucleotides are TGTGCCAGCAGCTTGGCCGGGACAGAAGGCTACGAGCAGTACTTC.

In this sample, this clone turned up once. Here the CDR3 DNA reads TGTGCCAGCAGCGCCAAAATTGCCAGCGGGAGATCCGGGGAGCTGTTTTTT. Translation gives CASSAKIASGRSGELFF. The gene calls are TRBV9 and TRBJ2-2; 8 bases agree with TRBD2. V was pared by 3 bases and J by 6 bases, with 13 bases of the junction left unmatched. Germline lookup yields CDR1 SGDLS and CDR2 YYNGEE. The CDR3 is 17 residues long.

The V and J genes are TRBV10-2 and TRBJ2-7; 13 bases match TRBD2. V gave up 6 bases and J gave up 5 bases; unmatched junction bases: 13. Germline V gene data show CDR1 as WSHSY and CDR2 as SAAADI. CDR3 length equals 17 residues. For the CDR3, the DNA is TGCGCCAGCAGGGAGGCCGGGACTAGCGGGGATGCCCACGAGCAGTACTTC. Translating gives CASREAGTSGDAHEQYF.

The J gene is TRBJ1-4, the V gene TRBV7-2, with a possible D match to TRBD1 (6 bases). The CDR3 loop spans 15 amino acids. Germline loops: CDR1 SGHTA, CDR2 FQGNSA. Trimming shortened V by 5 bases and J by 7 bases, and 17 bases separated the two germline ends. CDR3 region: CASSQSQGMGEKLFF. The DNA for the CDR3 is TGTGCCAGCAGCCAATCACAGGGTATGGGTGAAAAACTGTTTTTT.

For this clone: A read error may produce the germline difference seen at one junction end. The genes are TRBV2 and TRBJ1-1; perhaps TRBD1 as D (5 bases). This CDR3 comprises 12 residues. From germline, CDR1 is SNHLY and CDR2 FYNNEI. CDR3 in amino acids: CASSEGGTGIVF. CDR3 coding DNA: TGTGCCAGCAGTGAGGGTGGAACAGGCATCGTGTTT.

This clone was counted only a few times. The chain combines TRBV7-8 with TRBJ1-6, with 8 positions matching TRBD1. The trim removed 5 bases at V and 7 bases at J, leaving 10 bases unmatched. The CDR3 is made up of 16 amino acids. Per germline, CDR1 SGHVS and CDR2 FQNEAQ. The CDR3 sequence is CASSAGQGRANSPLHF. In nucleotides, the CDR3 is TGTGCCAGCAGCGCCGGACAGGGAAGGGCAAATTCACCCCTCCACTTT. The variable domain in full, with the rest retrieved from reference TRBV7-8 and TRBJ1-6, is GAGVSQSPRYKVAKRGQDVALRCDPISGHVSLFWYQQALGQGPEFLTYFQNEAQLDKSGLPSDRFFAERPEGSVSTLKIQRTQQEDSAVYLCASSAGQGRANSPLHFGNGTRLTVT.

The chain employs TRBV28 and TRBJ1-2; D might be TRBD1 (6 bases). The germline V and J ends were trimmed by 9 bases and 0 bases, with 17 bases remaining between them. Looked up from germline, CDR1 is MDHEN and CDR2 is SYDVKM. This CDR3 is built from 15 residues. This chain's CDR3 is CASGRLGAPNYGYTF. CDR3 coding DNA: TGTGCCAGTGGGAGATTGGGGGCCCCTAACTATGGCTACACCTTC.

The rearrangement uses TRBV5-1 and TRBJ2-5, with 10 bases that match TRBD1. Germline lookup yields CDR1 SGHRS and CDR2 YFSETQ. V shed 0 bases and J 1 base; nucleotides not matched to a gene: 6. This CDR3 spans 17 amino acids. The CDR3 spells CASSLAKGTGVQETQYF. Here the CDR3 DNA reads TGCGCCAGCAGCTTGGCCAAGGGGACAGGGGTCCAAGAGACCCAGTACTTC. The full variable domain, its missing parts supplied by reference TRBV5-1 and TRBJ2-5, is KAGVTQTPRYLIKTRGQQVTLSCSPISGHRSVSWYQQTPGQGLQFLFEYFSETQRNKGNFPGRFSGRQFSNSRSEMNVSTLELGDSALYLCASSLAKGTGVQETQYFGPGTRLLVL.

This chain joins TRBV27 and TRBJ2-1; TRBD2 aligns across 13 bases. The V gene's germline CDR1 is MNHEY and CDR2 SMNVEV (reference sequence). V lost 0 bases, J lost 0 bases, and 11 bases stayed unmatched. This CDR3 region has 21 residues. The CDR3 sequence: CASSLSLGLAGAGGSYNEQFF. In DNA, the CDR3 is TGTGCCAGCAGTTTATCGCTCGGACTAGCGGGAGCCGGTGGCTCCTACAATGAGCAGTTCTTC.

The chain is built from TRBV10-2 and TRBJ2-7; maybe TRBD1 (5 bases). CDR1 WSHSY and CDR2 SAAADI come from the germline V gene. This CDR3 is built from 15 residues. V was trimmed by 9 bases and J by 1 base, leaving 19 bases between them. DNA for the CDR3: TGCGCCAGAAGGGGTAGCCGAAAGAGATCCTACGAGCAGTACTTC. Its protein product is CARRGSRKRSYEQYF.

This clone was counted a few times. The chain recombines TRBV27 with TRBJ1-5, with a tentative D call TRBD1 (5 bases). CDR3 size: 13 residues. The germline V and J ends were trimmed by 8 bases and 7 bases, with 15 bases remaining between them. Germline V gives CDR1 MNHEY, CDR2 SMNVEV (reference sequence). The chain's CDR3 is CASSYRGGQPQHF. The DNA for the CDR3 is TGTGCCAGCTCCTACCGGGGGGGACAGCCCCAGCATTTT.

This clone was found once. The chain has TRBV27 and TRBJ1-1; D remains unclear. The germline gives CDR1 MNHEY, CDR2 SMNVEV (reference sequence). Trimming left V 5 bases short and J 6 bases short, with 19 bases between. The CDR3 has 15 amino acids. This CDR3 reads CASSIGISLNAEAFF. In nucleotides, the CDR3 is TGTGCCAGCAGTATCGGGATTTCCCTTAATGCTGAAGCTTTCTTT.

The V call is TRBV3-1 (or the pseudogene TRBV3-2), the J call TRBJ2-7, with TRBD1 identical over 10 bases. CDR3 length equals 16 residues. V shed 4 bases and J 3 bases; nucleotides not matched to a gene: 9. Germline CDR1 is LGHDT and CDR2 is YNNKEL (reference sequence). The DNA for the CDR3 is TGTGCCAGCAGCCCCCGCGACAGGGGGCCCGACTACGAGCAGTACTTC. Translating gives CASSPRDRGPDYEQYF.

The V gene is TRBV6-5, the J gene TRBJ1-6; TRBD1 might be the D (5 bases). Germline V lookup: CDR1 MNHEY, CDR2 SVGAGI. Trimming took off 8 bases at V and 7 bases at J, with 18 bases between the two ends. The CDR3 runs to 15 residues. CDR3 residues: CASGRAGGRNSPLHF. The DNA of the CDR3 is TGTGCCAGCGGACGCGCCGGGGGACGGAATTCACCCCTCCACTTT.

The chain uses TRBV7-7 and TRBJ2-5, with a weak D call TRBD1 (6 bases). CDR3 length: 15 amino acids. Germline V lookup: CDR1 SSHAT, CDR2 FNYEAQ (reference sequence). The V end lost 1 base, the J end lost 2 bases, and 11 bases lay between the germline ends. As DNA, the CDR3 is TGTGCCAGCAGCTTAGGACGGGGACAACAAGAGACCCAGTACTTC. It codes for CASSLGRGQQETQYF.

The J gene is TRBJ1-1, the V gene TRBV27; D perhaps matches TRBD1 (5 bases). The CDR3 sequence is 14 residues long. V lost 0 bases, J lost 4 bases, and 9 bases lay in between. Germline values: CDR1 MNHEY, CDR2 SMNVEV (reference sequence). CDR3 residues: CASSLSGRGTEAFF. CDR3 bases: TGTGCCAGCAGTTTATCGGGGAGGGGCACTGAAGCTTTCTTT.

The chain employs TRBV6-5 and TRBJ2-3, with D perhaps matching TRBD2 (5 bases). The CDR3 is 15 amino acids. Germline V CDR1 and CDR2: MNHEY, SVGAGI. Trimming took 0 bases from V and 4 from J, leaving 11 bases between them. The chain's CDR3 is CASSYSSGEADTQYF. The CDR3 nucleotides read TGTGCCAGCAGTTACTCGAGCGGTGAGGCAGATACGCAGTATTTT.

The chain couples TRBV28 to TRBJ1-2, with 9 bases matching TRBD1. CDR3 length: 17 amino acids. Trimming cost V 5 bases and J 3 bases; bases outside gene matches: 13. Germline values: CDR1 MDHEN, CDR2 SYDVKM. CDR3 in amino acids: CASSPRNYRGPDYGYTF. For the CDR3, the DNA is TGTGCCAGCAGTCCTCGGAACTACAGGGGGCCTGACTATGGCTACACCTTC.

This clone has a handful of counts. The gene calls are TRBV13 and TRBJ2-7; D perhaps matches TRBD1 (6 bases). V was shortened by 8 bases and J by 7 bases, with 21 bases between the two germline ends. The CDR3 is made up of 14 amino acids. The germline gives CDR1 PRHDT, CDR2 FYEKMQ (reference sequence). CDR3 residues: CASSPRPGAGEQYF. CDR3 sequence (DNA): TGTGCCAGCTCACCCCGACCAGGGGCGGGTGAGCAGTACTTC.

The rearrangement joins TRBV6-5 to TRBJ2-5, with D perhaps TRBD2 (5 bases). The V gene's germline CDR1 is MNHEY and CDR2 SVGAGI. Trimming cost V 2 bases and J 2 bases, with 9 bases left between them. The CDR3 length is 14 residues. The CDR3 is CASSYGSAQETQYF. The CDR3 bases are TGTGCCAGCAGTTACGGGAGCGCGCAAGAGACCCAGTACTTC.

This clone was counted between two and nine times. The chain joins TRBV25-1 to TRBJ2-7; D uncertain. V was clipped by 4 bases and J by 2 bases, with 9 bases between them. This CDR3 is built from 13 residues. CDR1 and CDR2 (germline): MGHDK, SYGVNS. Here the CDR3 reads CASSGALTYEQYF. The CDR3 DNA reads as TGTGCCAGCAGTGGGGCCCTTACCTACGAGCAGTACTTC.